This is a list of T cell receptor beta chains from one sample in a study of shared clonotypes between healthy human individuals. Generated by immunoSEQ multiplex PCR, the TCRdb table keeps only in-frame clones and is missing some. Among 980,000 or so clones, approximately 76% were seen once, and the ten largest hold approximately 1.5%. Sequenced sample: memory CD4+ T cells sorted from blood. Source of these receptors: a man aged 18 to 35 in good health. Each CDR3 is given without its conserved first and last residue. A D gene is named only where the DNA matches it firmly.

CDR3: ASSLTQGGSGELF
V: TRBV7-2
J: TRBJ2-2
D: -

CDR3: ASSLPGLNEQF
V: TRBV28
J: TRBJ2-1
D: -

CDR3: ATSRDLGNSPLH
V: TRBV15
J: TRBJ1-6
D: -

CDR3: ASTKTGLGETQY
V: TRBV6-6
J: TRBJ2-5
D: TRBD1

CDR3: ASSFGSGTEAF
V: TRBV11-2
J: TRBJ1-1
D: -

CDR3: ASSFSGTPSTDTQY
V: TRBV7-3
J: TRBJ2-3
D: -

CDR3: ATKTSGLGTDTQY
V: TRBV10-3
J: TRBJ2-3
D: -

CDR3: ASSPLRDYNEQF
V: TRBV7-9
J: TRBJ2-1
D: -

CDR3: ASRGSGKTDTQY
V: TRBV2
J: TRBJ2-3
D: -

CDR3: ASSLLDRDSSPLH
V: TRBV7-9
J: TRBJ1-6
D: TRBD1

CDR3: AGKGVQETQY
V: TRBV30
J: TRBJ2-5
D: -

CDR3: SVGPNTEAF
V: TRBV29-1
J: TRBJ1-1
D: -

CDR3: AWSGGGTQY
V: TRBV30
J: TRBJ2-3
D: -

CDR3: AWGGGKGLGTEAF
V: TRBV30
J: TRBJ1-1
D: -

CDR3: ASSFGRVGNTIY
V: TRBV28
J: TRBJ1-3
D: -

CDR3: ASSLGLTSGRNEQY
V: TRBV6-5
J: TRBJ2-7
D: TRBD2

CDR3: ASSPTGTGYYEQY
V: TRBV7-2
J: TRBJ2-7
D: TRBD1

CDR3: ASRPLGGVSGYT
V: TRBV2
J: TRBJ1-2
D: -

CDR3: ASSQSYQSLGTGRDEQY
V: TRBV4-1
J: TRBJ2-7
D: TRBD1

CDR3: ASSLVRVGNIQY
V: TRBV7-7
J: TRBJ2-4
D: -

CDR3: ASSADSKGGYT
V: TRBV2
J: TRBJ1-2
D: -

CDR3: ASSPTRNTEAF
V: TRBV18
J: TRBJ1-1
D: -

CDR3: ASSPGTSGRARPSYNEQF
V: TRBV9
J: TRBJ2-1
D: TRBD2

CDR3: ASSEHRVNTDTQY
V: TRBV10-2
J: TRBJ2-3
D: -

CDR3: ASSLIGTSPNIQY
V: TRBV4-2
J: TRBJ2-4
D: TRBD2

CDR3: ASSKAGGWSYNEQF
V: TRBV5-1
J: TRBJ2-1
D: TRBD2

CDR3: ASSQGHQTYEQY
V: TRBV7-2
J: -
D: -

CDR3: ASSQGYDQPQH
V: TRBV10-1
J: TRBJ1-5
D: -

CDR3: ASSQDRGSNQPQH
V: TRBV27
J: TRBJ1-5
D: TRBD1

CDR3: ASSSSGSGVTETQY
V: TRBV2
J: TRBJ2-5
D: TRBD2

CDR3: ASSRTSVAGTQY
V: TRBV2
J: TRBJ2-3
D: TRBD2

CDR3: ASSVDGGDGYT
V: TRBV5-1
J: TRBJ1-2
D: -

CDR3: ASSIEDQLTGELF
V: TRBV19
J: TRBJ2-2
D: -

CDR3: ASSQAWENNEQF
V: TRBV14
J: TRBJ2-1
D: -

CDR3: ASSLMAATNEKLF
V: TRBV5-5
J: TRBJ1-4
D: -

CDR3: ASSFKTSGSRDTQY
V: TRBV5-4
J: TRBJ2-3
D: TRBD2

CDR3: ASSLGGFSNQPQH
V: TRBV5-1
J: TRBJ1-5
D: -

CDR3: ASSLGLFSSRGYGYT
V: TRBV7-8
J: TRBJ1-2
D: -

CDR3: ASSDRETGANVLT
V: TRBV9
J: TRBJ2-6
D: -

CDR3: ASSEGVKAVNSPLH
V: TRBV2
J: TRBJ1-6
D: -

CDR3: ASRPPNTEAF
V: TRBV28
J: TRBJ1-1
D: -

CDR3: ASSTGLAGDLGI
V: TRBV5-1
J: TRBJ2-7
D: TRBD2

CDR3: ASSERQGYSPLH
V: TRBV2
J: TRBJ1-6
D: TRBD1

CDR3: ASSLYGTGLPGANVLT
V: TRBV5-1
J: TRBJ2-6
D: TRBD1

CDR3: ASSLGVGTGELF
V: TRBV7-2
J: TRBJ2-2
D: -

CDR3: ASKQPMGAGSGANVLT
V: TRBV28
J: TRBJ2-6
D: -